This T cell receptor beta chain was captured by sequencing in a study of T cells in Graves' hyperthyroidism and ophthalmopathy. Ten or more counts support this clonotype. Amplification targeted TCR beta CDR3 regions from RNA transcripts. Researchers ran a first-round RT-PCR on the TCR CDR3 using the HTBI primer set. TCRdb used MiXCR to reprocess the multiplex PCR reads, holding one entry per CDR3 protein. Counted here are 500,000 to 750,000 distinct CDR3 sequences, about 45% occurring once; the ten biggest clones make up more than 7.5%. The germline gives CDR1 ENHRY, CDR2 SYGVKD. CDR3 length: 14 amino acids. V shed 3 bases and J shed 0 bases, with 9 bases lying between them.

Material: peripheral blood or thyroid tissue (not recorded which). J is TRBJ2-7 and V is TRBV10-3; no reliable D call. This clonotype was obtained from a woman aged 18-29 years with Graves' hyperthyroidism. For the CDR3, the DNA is TGTGCCATCAGTGATTTGTACAGCTCCTACGAGCAGTACTTC. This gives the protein CAISDLYSSYEQYF.